One and the same sample provided the 4 T cell receptor beta chains below, sequenced in a study of T cells in localized non-small cell lung cancer. This table comes from immunoSEQ multiplex PCR, and its TCRdb copy is limited to in-frame clones, with some not included. This table holds 20,000 to 25,000 clones, approximately 91% found once. The specimen was peripheral blood, collected before any cancer treatment. The source is a male donor older than 55 with stage I lung adenocarcinoma.

The V gene is TRBV11-2, the J gene TRBJ2-7; TRBD2 agrees at 7 bases. This CDR3 spans 14 amino acids. With V trimmed by 4 bases and J by 3 bases, 6 bases remained unmatched. In germline, CDR1 is SGHAT, CDR2 FQNNGV. The CDR3 loop is CASSSLAASYEQYF. DNA of the CDR3: TGTGCCAGCAGCTCGCTAGCGGCAAGCTACGAGCAGTACTTC.

V and J are TRBV19 and TRBJ2-3, with TRBD2 matching 12 bases. J lost 2 bases, V lost 3 bases, and 6 bases had no gene match. CDR3 length: 17 residues. The germline V gene has CDR1 LNHDA and CDR2 SQIVND (reference sequence). The DNA of the CDR3 is TGTGCCAGTAGTATTAGGGGACTAGCGGGTATCACAGATACGCAGTATTTT. Translating gives CASSIRGLAGITDTQYF.

CDR3 DNA sequence: TGCGCCAGCAGCCAAGGACAGGGCAGGAACGAGCAGTACTTC. Protein sequence: CASSQGQGRNEQYF. The chain is built from TRBV4-1 and TRBJ2-7, with 7 bases fitting TRBD1. CDR1 and CDR2 (germline): MGHRA, YSYEKL. This CDR3 has 14 residues. V was pared by 1 base and J by 5 bases, with 5 bases of the junction left unmatched.

This clone was counted a few times. The J gene is TRBJ1-2, the V gene TRBV28; no firm D call. Per germline, CDR1 MDHEN and CDR2 SYDVKM. V lost 7 bases and J 8 bases, leaving 14 bases between the germline ends. This CDR3 is built from 12 residues. The CDR3 here is CASTGNGGGYTF. As DNA, the CDR3 is TGTGCCAGCACCGGGAACGGTGGAGGCTACACCTTC.